What follows are 4 T cell receptor beta chains derived from one specimen sequenced in a study of CD8+CD57+ T cells in acquired aplastic anemia. TCR beta VDJ and CDR3 profiles were obtained from a genomic DNA template. TCRdb reanalysed the reads using MiXCR and keeps one entry per CDR3 protein. The sample lists about 150,000 distinct CDR3 sequences, just over 50% occurring once. Only patients with CD8+CD57+ cell expansion on flow cytometry were chosen for sequencing. The sample consisted of sorted CD4+, CD8+, or CD8+CD57+ T cells (not recorded which) from PBMCs. Receptors were obtained from a human donor with aplastic anemia.

This clonotype has a handful of counts. This rearrangement joins TRBV19 to TRBJ2-2; D unclear. The length of the CDR3 is 15 residues. The germline V gene has CDR1 LNHDA and CDR2 SQIVND (reference sequence). Trimming shortened V by 3 bases and J by 4 bases, and 12 bases separated the two germline ends. The CDR3 bases are TGTGCCAGTAGTATTTACAACCAAGCCACCGGGGAGCTGTTTTTT. This gives the protein CASSIYNQATGELFF.

This clonotype was observed many times. This chain links TRBV12-5 with TRBJ1-4; D gene ambiguous. Trimming cost V 2 bases and J 8 bases, with 6 bases left between them. The CDR3 sequence is 12 residues long. The germline gives CDR1 LGHNT, CDR2 FRNRAP. The CDR3 spells CASGLINEKLFF. The CDR3, as DNA: TGTGCTAGTGGTTTGATAAACGAAAAACTGTTTTTT.

About this clonotype: A single base separates this from a much larger clone, so it may be a read error. Likely a read error: the CDR3 ends without its conserved phenylalanine or tryptophan. The chain links TRBV9 to TRBJ1-1; D gene ambiguous. The CDR3 length is 14 residues. The V gene's germline CDR1 is SGDLS and CDR2 YYNGEE. The ends were cut back, 0 bases at V and 0 bases at J, with 6 bases in the middle. The CDR3 protein is CASSVDSMNTEAFC. As DNA, the CDR3 is TGTGCCAGCAGCGTAGACAGTATGAACACTGAAGCTTTCTGT.

This clonotype was picked up many times. This chain links TRBV7-6 with TRBJ2-3, with 9 bases that match TRBD2. The CDR3 length is 16 residues. Germline V gene lookup returns CDR1 SGHVS and CDR2 FNYEAQ. After removal of 5 bases from V and 5 bases from J, the junction contained 11 bases not matched to a gene. The CDR3 bases are TGTGCCAGCAGCCCGGGGGAGCGGGGGGTTGGAGATACGCAGTATTTT. It codes for CASSPGERGVGDTQYF.